This TCR beta chain derives from a study of long-term antiretroviral therapy in people with HIV. The study's findings and limits: Information on adherence to ART, viral resistance or therapy changes was unavailable. Diversity went up after ART and still fell short of transplant donor controls.

The CDR3 is 14 residues long. With 5 bases clipped from V and 8 bases from J, the junction kept 5 bases outside the gene matches. Germline V gene lookup returns CDR1 SEHNR and CDR2 FQNEAQ (reference sequence). Two or more post-ART PBMC samples, plus at least one pre-ART sample, were available for each donor. Points on this clone: Its antigen is unknown.

They ran version v3.0 of the immunoSEQ assay at survey level. The method was immunoSEQ multiplex PCR; TCRdb's version includes in-frame clones alone and lacks a portion of them. The data contain 25,000 to 30,000 clones, approximately 90% of them singletons. This receptor was taken from a young woman with HIV. The sample in question was unsorted PBMCs, obtained 1.8 years after starting antiretroviral therapy. V is TRBV7-9 and J is TRBJ1-4; 10 bases agree with TRBD1. The CDR3 spells CASSRGQGEEKLFF. CDR3 sequence (DNA): TGTGCCAGCAGCCGAGGACAGGGGGAGGAAAAACTGTTTTTT.